The present T cell receptor (beta chain) was sequenced within a study of shared clonotypes between healthy human individuals. In the study overall: Donors were a couple of women and a few men aged 18 to 49. Points from the study as a whole: Sampling covered nothing but blood. Tissue TCR repertoires likely differ from those found in blood.

A remark on this clone: No antigen is known for it.

Germline V gene sequence: CDR1 SGHRS, CDR2 YFSETQ. This CDR3 spans 13 amino acids. V dropped 4 bases and J dropped 7; count of bases not matched to a gene: 5. Profiled with immunoSEQ multiplex PCR; TCRdb holds only in-frame clones, not every one. The data show about 560,000 clones, just over 75% seen once. V and J are TRBV5-1 and TRBJ2-1; 7 bases match TRBD1. This TCR derives from a woman aged 40 to 50 in good health. Some clones in this sample may be carry-over from other donors' samples. The material sequenced was PBMCs. In DNA form, the CDR3 reads TGCGCCAGCAGCGGACAACAGGGGAATGAGCAGTTCTTC. It translates to CASSGQQGNEQFF.